This TCR beta chain was profiled in a study of technical replicates of blood from several donors. The table came from immunoSEQ multiplex PCR; TCRdb's copy has only in-frame clones and leaves some out. The sample has around 80,000 clones, around nine tenths seen once; the top ten hold approximately 0.41%. Germline CDR1 and CDR2: PRHDT and FYEKMQ (reference sequence). The V and J ends lost 2 bases and 6 bases, in that order; junction bases with no gene match: 7. The CDR3 sequence is 14 residues long. The chain links TRBV13 to TRBJ2-7, with TRBD2 matching over 7 bases. Material for sequencing was T cells isolated from PBMCs. The clonotype was recovered from a human donor in good health. CDR3 DNA: TGTGCCAGCAGCTTACGAGCTAGCGGAGCCGAGCAGTACTTC. It encodes CASSLRASGAEQYF. Full variable domain (missing parts from reference TRBV13 and TRBJ2-7): AAGVIQSPRHLIKEKRETATLKCYPIPRHDTVYWYQQGPGQDPQFLISFYEKMQSDKGSIPDRFSAQQFSDYHSELNMSSLELGDSALYFCASSLRASGAEQYFGPGTRLTVT.